These T cell receptor beta chains were read from a single sample in a study of TIL therapy for anti-PD-1-resistant metastatic lung cancer. Profiling relied on immunoSEQ multiplex PCR, and the TCRdb table lists in-frame clones only, not all of them. This sample yields about 50,000 clones, of which 86% are seen a single time; 5% belongs to the top ten. The sequences come from blood, collected at baseline. The receptors here all came from a person between 25 and 80 years old with non-small cell lung cancer. The CDR3 runs from the conserved cysteine through the conserved F or W. The D gene is left open where the match is weak. Clone sizes are given selectively: once, few, many, or a class where the clone is expanded.

TRBJ1-2	-	-	TRBV18	TGTGCCAGCTCACCACCCTCCGGTGCGAGCTACACCTTC	CASSPPSGASYTF
TRBJ2-7	-	-	TRBV7-2	TGTGCCAGCAGCCTCGGGAGGGGGACAGGAACCCACGAGCAGTACTTC	CASSLGRGTGTHEQYF
TRBJ1-5	-	-	TRBV15	TGTGCCACCAGTCGAGGCAATCAGCCCCAGCATTTT	CATSRGNQPQHF
TRBJ2-3	TRBD1	-	TRBV5-1	TGCGCCAGCAGCGCCCGGGACAGGGGGCCAGATACGCAGTATTTT	CASSARDRGPDTQYF
TRBJ1-2	-	-	TRBV7-9	TGTGCCAGCAGCCCCGGGGGCTACGGCTACACCTTC	CASSPGGYGYTF
TRBJ1-6	-	-	TRBV10-3	TGTGCCACGGGGGGGGACTTCAATTCACCCCTCCACTTT	CATGGDFNSPLHF
TRBJ2-2	-	-	TRBV7-9	TGTGCCAGCAGCTTACCCAACACGTACACCGGGGAGCTGTTTTTT	CASSLPNTYTGELFF
TRBJ2-6	-	-	TRBV3-1/TRBV3-2	TGTGCCAGCAGCCAAGATTGGACCCTCCGCTCTGGGGCCAACGTCCTGACTTTC	CASSQDWTLRSGANVLTF
TRBJ2-5	-	-	TRBV11-2	TGTGCCAGCAGCCAAACCCGGGGTCTAGGGGCCCAGTACTTC	CASSQTRGLGAQYF
TRBJ1-2	-	-	TRBV24-1	TGTGCCACCAGTCGAGTGGGGCAAAGTTATGGCTACACCTTC	CATSRVGQSYGYTF
TRBJ1-5	-	few	TRBV2	TGTGCCAGCAGTGGAGGGTTCCGTCAGCCCCAGCATTTT	CASSGGFRQPQHF
TRBJ2-1	-	-	TRBV4-3	TGCGCCAGCAGCCAAGTCACAAGCTCCTACAATGAGCAGTTCTTC	CASSQVTSSYNEQFF
TRBJ2-2	TRBD1	-	TRBV18	TGTGCCAGCTCACCATCGGGACAGGCCTCCACCGGGGAGCTGTTTTTT	CASSPSGQASTGELFF
TRBJ1-2	-	-	TRBV28	TGTGCCAGCAGTTTAAATCCCGCAGGGGTATATGGCTACACCTTC	CASSLNPAGVYGYTF
TRBJ2-7	-	-	TRBV7-2	TGTGCCAGCAGCATAACTAGGAACGAGCAGTACTTC	CASSITRNEQYF
TRBJ2-7	TRBD2	-	TRBV5-6	TGTGCCAGCAGCTTGGGGCCGGGACTAGCTGCATACGAGCAGTACTTC	CASSLGPGLAAYEQYF
TRBJ1-6	-	-	TRBV6-5	TGTGCCGCCCGAGGGAATAATTCACCCCTCCACTTT	CAARGNNSPLHF
TRBJ2-2	TRBD1	-	TRBV18	TGTGCCAGCTCACGGGAAACAGGGGGTTACACCGGGGAGCTGTTTTTT	CASSRETGGYTGELFF
TRBJ2-5	TRBD2	-	TRBV7-2	TGTGCCAGCAGCTTCGGGAGGGAGACCCAGTACTTC	CASSFGRETQYF
TRBJ2-2	-	large	TRBV7-2	TGTGCCAGCAGCCGGTCCGACGACACCGGGGAGCTGTTTTTT	CASSRSDDTGELFF
TRBJ2-3	TRBD2	-	TRBV6-2/TRBV6-3	TGTGCCAGCAGTCGTCAAGCGGGGGGAGCAGATACGCAGTATTTT	CASSRQAGGADTQYF
TRBJ1-3	TRBD1	-	TRBV19	TGTGCCTCCCGGGACAGGGGAGCTGGAAACACCATATATTTT	CASRDRGAGNTIYF
TRBJ2-7	TRBD1	-	TRBV10-3	TGTGCCATCAGGCCAGGGGGTGGGGAGCAGTACTTC	CAIRPGGGEQYF
TRBJ1-2	TRBD1	-	TRBV18	TGTGCCAGCTCACCACCTGCAGGGGGCAAGTATAGCTATGGCTACACCTTC	CASSPPAGGKYSYGYTF
TRBJ2-3	TRBD2	-	TRBV3-1/TRBV3-2	TGTGCCAGCAGCCAAGGTCTAGCGGGAGGGTCAGATACGCAGTATTTT	CASSQGLAGGSDTQYF
TRBJ2-1	TRBD2	-	TRBV4-2	TGTGCCAGCAGCCAAGAAAACGGGGGGGCAGTGAATGAGCAGTTCTTC	CASSQENGGAVNEQFF
TRBJ2-3	-	-	TRBV25-1	TGTGCCAGCAGTGAATTTCGAGGGGCCGGTACAGATACGCAGTATTTT	CASSEFRGAGTDTQYF
TRBJ2-7	-	-	TRBV28	TGTGCCAGCAGTTCCAGGACGCACAGCTCCTACGAGCAGTACTTC	CASSSRTHSSYEQYF
TRBJ1-4	-	-	TRBV5-5	TGTGCCAGCAGCTCGCAGGTGGGGGCCGGATGGGAAAAACTGTTTTTT	CASSSQVGAGWEKLFF
TRBJ1-1	TRBD1	-	TRBV5-1	TGCGCCAGCAGCTTCGGGACAGGGAACACTGAAGCTTTCTTT	CASSFGTGNTEAFF
TRBJ2-3	-	-	TRBV10-2	TGCGCCAGCAGTGATACTGGGACTCGAGATACGCAGTATTTT	CASSDTGTRDTQYF
TRBJ1-3	-	-	TRBV7-9	TGTGCCAGCAGCTTATGGATTGGAAACACCATATATTTT	CASSLWIGNTIYF
TRBJ1-1	-	few	TRBV7-9	TGTGCCAGCAGCTCAAGACCGCAGAACACTGAAGCTTTCTTT	CASSSRPQNTEAFF
TRBJ2-7	-	-	TRBV18	TGTGCCAGCTCACCACCCGGGCCCTCCTACGAGCAGTACTTC	CASSPPGPSYEQYF
TRBJ2-4	-	-	TRBV24-1	TGTGCCACCAGTGACACACAGGGAGGGAGCAAAAACATTCAGTACTTC	CATSDTQGGSKNIQYF
TRBJ2-2	TRBD1	-	TRBV19	TGTGCCAGTAGTAAGGACAGGGCTAACACCGGGGAGCTGTTTTTT	CASSKDRANTGELFF
TRBJ2-3	-	-	TRBV2	TGTGCCAGCAGCCCTTTCGTCCGAGGGACAGATACGCAGTATTTT	CASSPFVRGTDTQYF
TRBJ2-3	-	-	TRBV19	TGTGCCAGTAGTATTGGCGGGGGCACAGATACGCAGTATTTT	CASSIGGGTDTQYF
TRBJ2-7	TRBD1	-	TRBV6-5	TGTGCCAGCAGTTACAGGGGGCAGCAGTACTTC	CASSYRGQQYF
TRBJ1-5	-	few	TRBV9	TGTGCCACCGACAGGAACAATCAGCCCCAGCATTTT	CATDRNNQPQHF
TRBJ2-6	-	-	TRBV4-3	TGCGCCAGCAGCGGGATCGGGGCCAACGTCCTGACTTTC	CASSGIGANVLTF
TRBJ2-1	-	-	TRBV24-1	TGTGCCACCAGTGATTTGGGAGGCTCCTACAATGAGCAGTTCTTC	CATSDLGGSYNEQFF
TRBJ2-7	-	-	TRBV7-2	TGTGCCAGCAGCTTAGTAGAGGGCTACGAGCAGTACTTC	CASSLVEGYEQYF
TRBJ2-7	-	few	TRBV7-9	TGTGCCAGCCAACGGGGCGAACAATCCTACGAGCAGTACTTC	CASQRGEQSYEQYF
TRBJ1-1	-	once	TRBV27	TGTGCCAGCAGTTTTTTAGGGCAGGTGAACACTGAAGCTTTCTTT	CASSFLGQVNTEAFF
TRBJ1-2	-	-	TRBV2	TGTGCCAGCGAGATGAACTATGGCTACACCTTC	CASEMNYGYTF
TRBJ2-4	-	-	TRBV18	TGTGCCAGCTCACCGAGGACACGGGACAAAAACATTCAGTACTTC	CASSPRTRDKNIQYF
TRBJ1-2	-	-	TRBV28	TGTGCCAGCGGAGGAGACCACTATGGCTACACCTTC	CASGGDHYGYTF
TRBJ1-3	-	-	TRBV6-2/TRBV6-3	TGTGCCAGCAGTGGGAGAGGAGGAAACACCATATATTTT	CASSGRGGNTIYF
TRBJ1-1	TRBD1	-	TRBV19	TGTGCCAGTACCCGTTGGGACAGCAGCACTGAAGCTTTCTTT	CASTRWDSSTEAFF
TRBJ1-5	-	-	TRBV24-1	TGTGCCACCAGTGAAAGTAGGACGGTCCTTAACGGGCAGCCCCAGCATTTT	CATSESRTVLNGQPQHF
TRBJ2-5	-	-	TRBV4-1	TGCGCCAGCAGCCAAGCCACCCGGGGCCAAGAGACCCAGTACTTC	CASSQATRGQETQYF
TRBJ2-2	TRBD1	-	TRBV6-4	TGTGCCAGCAGTGCACAGGGGGACACCGGGGAGCTGTTTTTT	CASSAQGDTGELFF